The subject of this entry is one T cell receptor beta chain. Its antigen is undetermined. Expressed TCRB transcripts were sequenced because the entire RNA isolate underwent reverse transcription. Naive, central memory and regulatory T cell samples came to a mean of around 3.5 million reads. Using immunoSEQ multiplex PCR, the repertoire was profiled, and TCRdb retains in-frame clones only, with some absent. Found here are around 690,000 clones, 12% of them singletons; the top ten hold over 0.1%. The data stem from a study of beta chain features in type 1 diabetes. Study-wide results and limits: People with Type 1 diabetes carried modestly yet significantly shorter TCRB CDR3s in all four CD4+ subsets.

CD45RO/CCR7/CD25/CD127/CD95/CD27 staining was used to isolate CD4+ naive, central memory, regulatory and stem cell-like memory cells by sorting. The CDR3 has 14 residues. With 7 bases clipped from V and 0 bases from J, the junction kept 4 bases outside the gene matches. In germline, CDR1 is SQVTM, CDR2 ANQGSEA. The clonotype comes from a man aged 25-40 years with type 1 diabetes. The V call is TRBV29-1, the J call TRBJ2-3; 10 bases align to TRBD2. Sequenced sample: naive CD4+ T cells from blood. The CDR3 is CSAETSGSTDTQYF. CDR3 DNA sequence: TGCAGCGCCGAGACTAGCGGGAGCACAGATACGCAGTATTTT.